This TCR beta chain was sequenced in a study of cytomegalovirus exposure and HLA in healthy donors. General observations from the study: Productive status was seen about 90% or about 30% of the time for most TCR beta V segments in an earlier analysis.

This CDR3 comprises 15 residues. The germline V gene has CDR1 SGHRS and CDR2 YFSETQ. Trimming stripped 0 bases from V and 8 bases from J, with 14 bases between. Primers for the PCR totalled 60 Vbeta and 13 Jbeta. TCRdb's copy holds only in-frame clones and misses some; the assay was immunoSEQ multiplex PCR. The data show about 150,000 clones, 80% seen once. In regard to this clone: The antigen is unknown.

The sample was PBMCs. The chain combines TRBV5-1 with TRBJ1-4; D is possibly TRBD1 (5 bases). This TCR was recovered from a male donor in good health and CMV-seropositive. CDR3: CASSLGGGDTEKLFF. CDR3 nucleotide sequence: TGCGCCAGCAGCTTGGGGGGCGGTGACACAGAAAAACTGTTTTTT.